This T cell receptor beta chain was identified in a study of blood T cell repertoires in COVID-19 (dated by TCRdb to the early 2020s). Regarding the study in general: The collaborator samples originated in the United States, Italy and Spain and spanned the acute and convalescent phases of COVID-19. The repertoires were made available in a free public database intended to serve as a resource for research on the immune response to SARS-CoV-2. Where available, HLA class I and class II types were taken from metadata supplied by the sample provider and were not determined by assay-based typing. The dataset comprised deeply sampled blood TCRbeta repertoires from subjects exposed to, actively infected with, or recovered from COVID-19. Samples were obtained from the ongoing ImmuneRACE study (first 160 participants) and from 1,254 subjects provided by 6 global collaborators. The sample metadata nearly always contained a de-identified subject ID, COVID-19 status, age in years and sex. The prospective study material was composed of cDNA or gDNA derived from T cells, B-cell-depleted T cells, or PBMCs.

At one collaborating source in Seattle, patients were enrolled during active infection and were followed longitudinally through the course of disease. The collaborating institutions used their own protocols to collect whole blood in K2EDTA tubes. For TCRbeta analysis, collaborators shipped samples as frozen whole blood, isolated PBMCs, or DNA extracted from either of those sample types. TCRbeta CDR3 regions were amplified from genomic DNA by means of the immunoSEQ Assay, a bias-controlled multiplex PCR. The authors' pipeline ran thus. Within the assay, amplification of reference gene primers was used to estimate how many nucleated cells each sample contained. To quantify the absolute abundance of each unique TCRbeta CDR3 rearrangement, sequence reads were collapsed and filtered. For each sample, productive Simpson clonality was calculated as the square root of Simpson's diversity index over productive rearrangements. TCRdb's version of the immuneACCESS table is confined to in-frame rearrangements and falls short of the full clone set. An unresolved V gene accounts for under half of the shortfall where checked; the remainder is of unknown origin. V and J calls and clone size are those listed in that table; D and trimming were worked out from the DNA. The sample profile shows hundreds of thousands of clones; less than 90% of them were found once. The top ten constitute 7.8% of the sample.

General study outcomes and caveats: The amount of clinical and demographic metadata varied by source and participant and was provided uncurated.

On this clone: Its antigen remains unidentified. No per-base quality is available; no much larger clone lies one base away. The same CDR3 arises from other DNA sequences in this sample as well.

V ends up 4 bases short and J 0 bases short, with an unmatched junction base count of 3. The germline V gene (reference sequence) gives CDR1 as LGHDT and CDR2 as YNNKEL. The CDR3, from cysteine to phenylalanine, totals 16 residues. The kept DNA is CDR3 alone, 48 bases in frame from the first base. The sequence derives from a woman aged 45-60 years with COVID-19, enrolled during active disease. The V and J segments used are TRBV3-1 (or the pseudogene TRBV3-2) and TRBJ1-4; 9 central bases correspond to TRBD1. Sequenced sample: peripheral blood. The DNA sequence is as follows: TGTGCCAGCAGCCGGGACAGGGCTGCAACTAATGAAAAACTGTTTTTT. This sequence encodes CASSRDRAATNEKLFF.